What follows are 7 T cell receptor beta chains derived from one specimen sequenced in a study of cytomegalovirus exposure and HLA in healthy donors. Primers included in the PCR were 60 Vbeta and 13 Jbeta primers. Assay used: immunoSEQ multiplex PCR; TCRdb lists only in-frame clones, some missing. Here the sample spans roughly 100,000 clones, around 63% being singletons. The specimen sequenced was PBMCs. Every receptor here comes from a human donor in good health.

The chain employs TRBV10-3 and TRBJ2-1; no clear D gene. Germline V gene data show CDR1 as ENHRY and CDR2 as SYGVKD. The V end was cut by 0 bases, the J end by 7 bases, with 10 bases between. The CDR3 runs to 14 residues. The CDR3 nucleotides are TGTGCCATCAGTGAGTCGAAGAGCGATAATGAGCAGTTCTTC. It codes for CAISESKSDNEQFF.

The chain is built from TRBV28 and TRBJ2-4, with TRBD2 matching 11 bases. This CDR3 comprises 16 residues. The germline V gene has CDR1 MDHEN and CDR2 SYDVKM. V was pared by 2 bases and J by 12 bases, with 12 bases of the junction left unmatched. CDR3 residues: CASSLGTSGRDVNQYF. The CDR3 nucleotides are TGTGCCAGCAGTTTAGGGACTAGCGGTAGGGACGTTAATCAGTACTTC.

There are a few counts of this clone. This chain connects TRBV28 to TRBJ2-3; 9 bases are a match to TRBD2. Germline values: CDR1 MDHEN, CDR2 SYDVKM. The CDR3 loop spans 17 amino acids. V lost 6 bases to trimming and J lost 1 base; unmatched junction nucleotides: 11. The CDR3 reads CASRDLIAGVRTDTQYF. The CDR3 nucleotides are TGTGCCAGCAGAGACCTCATAGCGGGAGTCCGCACAGATACGCAGTATTTT. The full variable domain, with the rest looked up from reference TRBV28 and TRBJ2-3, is DVKVTQSSRYLVKRTGEKVFLECVQDMDHENMFWYRQDPGLGLRLIYFSYDVKMKEKGDIPEGYSVSREKKERFSLILESASTNQTSMYLCASRDLIAGVRTDTQYFGPGTRLTVL.

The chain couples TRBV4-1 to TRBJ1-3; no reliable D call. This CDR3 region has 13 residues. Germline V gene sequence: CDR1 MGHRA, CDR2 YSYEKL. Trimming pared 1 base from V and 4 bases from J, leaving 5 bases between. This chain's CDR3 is CASSQGRGNTIYF. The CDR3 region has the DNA TGCGCCAGCAGCCAAGGTCGGGGAAACACCATATATTTT.

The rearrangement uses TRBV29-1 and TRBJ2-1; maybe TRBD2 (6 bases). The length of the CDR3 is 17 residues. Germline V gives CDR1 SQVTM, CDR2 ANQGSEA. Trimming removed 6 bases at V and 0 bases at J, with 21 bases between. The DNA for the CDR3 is TGCAGCGTGCGGTCCGGGGGTAGGAGCGGCTCCTACAATGAGCAGTTCTTC. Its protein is CSVRSGGRSGSYNEQFF.

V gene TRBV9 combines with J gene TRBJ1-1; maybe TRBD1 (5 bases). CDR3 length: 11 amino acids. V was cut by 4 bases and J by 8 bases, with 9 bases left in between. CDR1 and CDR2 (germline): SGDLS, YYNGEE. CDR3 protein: CASSSHREAFF. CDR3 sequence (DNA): TGTGCCAGCAGCTCCCACAGGGAAGCTTTCTTT.

The CDR3 spells CASRPDTGPGEQYF. The CDR3, as DNA: TGTGCCAGCAGACCGGACACAGGGCCGGGGGAGCAGTACTTC. The chain uses TRBV11-2 and TRBJ2-7; TRBD1 is a possible D gene (6 bases). The germline CDR1 and CDR2 sequences are SGHAT and FQNNGV. This CDR3 comprises 14 residues. Trimming removed 6 bases from V and 7 bases from J, with 19 bases in between.